Shown below are 5 T cell receptor beta chains from a single sample sequenced in a study of OX40 agonist ivuxolimab in advanced cancers. Library construction relied on the immunoSEQ multiplex PCR assay. TCRdb provides this immuneACCESS table in a form limited to in-frame rearrangements. Some clones are lacking; in checked studies, under half of them reflect an unresolved V gene, and why the rest are absent is not known. For this sample there are tens of thousands of clones; roughly 85% appear just once. Of the sample, 0.5% to 0.85% falls within the top ten clones. The sample in question was CD4+ or CD8+ T cells sorted from blood, obtained in a trial of the OX40 agonist ivuxolimab. These receptors all stem from an adult with an advanced solid tumor such as melanoma, head and neck, liver or kidney cancer.

This chain joins TRBV7-2 and TRBJ2-5; D is ambiguous. CDR1 SGHTA and CDR2 FQGNSA come from the germline V gene. The length of the CDR3 is 11 residues. The germline V and J ends were trimmed by 6 bases and 5 bases, with 7 bases remaining between them. In DNA, the CDR3 is TGTGCCAGCAGGAAAGAGGAGACCCAGTACTTC. Protein sequence: CASRKEETQYF.

V is TRBV11-2 and J is TRBJ2-1, with D possibly matching TRBD2 (6 bases). Deletions cut 10 bases from V and 3 bases from J, with 7 bases between. This CDR3 is 11 amino acids long. From germline, CDR1 is SGHAT and CDR2 FQNNGV. DNA for the CDR3: TGTGCCACGGGGGACTACAATGAGCAGTTCTTC. This codes for CATGDYNEQFF.

The table lists this clone with a few counts. The chain links TRBV10-1 to TRBJ1-2, with TRBD1 matching over 7 bases. V was clipped by 0 bases and J by 5 bases; unmatched bases: 9. This CDR3 has 16 residues. Germline V gene sequence: CDR1 WNHNN, CDR2 SYGVQD (reference sequence). Here the CDR3 reads CASSESDRSTGYGYTF. CDR3 in DNA: TGCGCCAGCAGTGAGTCGGACAGGAGTACGGGATATGGCTACACCTTC.

This clone came up once. The chain joins TRBV30 to TRBJ2-1; 14 bases agree with TRBD2. The CDR3 is 15 residues long. Germline V CDR1 and CDR2: GTSNPN, SVGIG (reference sequence). The V gene end was trimmed by 4 bases and the J gene end by 9 bases; junction bases not matched to a gene: 8. The CDR3 DNA reads TGTGCCTGGACCTCGGGACTAGCGGGGGCTAGTGAGCAGTTCTTC. It codes for CAWTSGLAGASEQFF.

The rearrangement links TRBV18 to TRBJ2-5; D unclear. The CDR3 totals 15 residues. V was clipped by 6 bases and J by 3 bases, with 17 bases between them. From germline, CDR1 is KGHSH and CDR2 LQKENI. As DNA, the CDR3 is TGTGCCAGCTCCCCCTCGGCGCAATACAAAGAGACCCAGTACTTC. This codes for CASSPSAQYKETQYF.